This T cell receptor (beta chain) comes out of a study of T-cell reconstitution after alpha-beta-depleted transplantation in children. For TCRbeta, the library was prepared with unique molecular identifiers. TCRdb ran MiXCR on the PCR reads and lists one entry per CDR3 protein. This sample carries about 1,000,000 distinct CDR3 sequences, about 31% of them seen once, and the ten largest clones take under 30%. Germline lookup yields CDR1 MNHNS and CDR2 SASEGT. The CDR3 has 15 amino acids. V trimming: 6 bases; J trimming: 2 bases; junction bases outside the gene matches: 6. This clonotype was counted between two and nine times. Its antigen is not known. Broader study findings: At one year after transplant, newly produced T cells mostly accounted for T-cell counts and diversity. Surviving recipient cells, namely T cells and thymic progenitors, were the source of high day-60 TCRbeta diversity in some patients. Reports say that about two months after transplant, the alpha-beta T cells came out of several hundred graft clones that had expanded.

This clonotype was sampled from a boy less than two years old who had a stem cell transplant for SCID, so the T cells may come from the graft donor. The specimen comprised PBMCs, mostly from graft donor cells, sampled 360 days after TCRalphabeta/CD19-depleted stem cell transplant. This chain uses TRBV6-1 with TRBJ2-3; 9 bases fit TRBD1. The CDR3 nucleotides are TGTGCCAGCAGCACGGGACAGGGATCCACAGATACGCAGTATTTT. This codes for CASSTGQGSTDTQYF.